This T cell receptor (beta chain) was sequenced during a study of cytomegalovirus exposure and HLA in healthy donors. Overall study context: The 90 to 150 validation repertoires, a later analysis reported, used the same platform as the approximately 650 first-cohort repertoires.

In germline, CDR1 is SGHRS, CDR2 YFSETQ. The CDR3 has 15 amino acids. Trimming removed 4 bases from V and 4 bases from J; junction bases left unmatched: 8. Using immunoSEQ multiplex PCR, the repertoire was profiled, and TCRdb retains in-frame clones only, with some absent. The sample records about 250,000 clones, roughly nine tenths being singletons. A 120-subject validation cohort, separate from the approximately 610-subject first cohort, supplied the donors. J is TRBJ2-3 and V is TRBV5-1, with TRBD1 identical over 8 bases. This receptor was obtained from a man aged 18 to 35 in good health and CMV-seropositive. The sample comprised PBMCs. This chain's CDR3 is CASSIGQGAPDTQYF. CDR3 bases: TGCGCCAGCAGCATAGGACAGGGAGCACCAGATACGCAGTATTTT.